This entry describes one TCR beta chain. Its antigen remains unknown. The record originates from a study of cytomegalovirus exposure and HLA in healthy donors. Study results and limitations: Association of 16,951 TCR beta sequences with HLA alleles was found at 0.05 false discovery rate in a later analysis. Sequence variants that were highly shared formed a cluster that was likely a sequencing artifact.

The CDR3 runs to 14 residues. V gave up 5 bases and J gave up 11 bases; unmatched junction bases: 11. Germline V gene sequence: CDR1 SGHTA, CDR2 FQGNSA. The PCR ran on 60 Vbeta and 13 Jbeta primers. Assay used: immunoSEQ multiplex PCR; TCRdb lists only in-frame clones, some missing. The data hold 84,000 or so clones, with roughly four fifths observed a single time. The chain recombines TRBV7-2 with TRBJ1-5; 8 bases match TRBD1. The origin of this receptor is a man aged 25-45 years in good health and CMV-seronegative. Sequenced material: PBMCs. In DNA form, the CDR3 reads TGTGCCAGCAGCGGAACAGGGGGATGGGGGACCCAGCATTTT. Translated: CASSGTGGWGTQHF.